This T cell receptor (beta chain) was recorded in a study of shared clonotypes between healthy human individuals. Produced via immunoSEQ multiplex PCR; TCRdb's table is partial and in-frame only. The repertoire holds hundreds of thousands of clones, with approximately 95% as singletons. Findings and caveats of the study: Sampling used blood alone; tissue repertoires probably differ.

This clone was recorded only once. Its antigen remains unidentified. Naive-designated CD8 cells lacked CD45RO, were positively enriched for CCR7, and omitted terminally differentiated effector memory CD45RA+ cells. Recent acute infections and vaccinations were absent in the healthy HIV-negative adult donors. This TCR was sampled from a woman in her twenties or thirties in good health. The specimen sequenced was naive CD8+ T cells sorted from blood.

The CDR3 is CASSPVNPDTIYF. CDR3 in DNA: TGTGCCAGCAGTCCTGTTAACCCGGACACCATATATTTT. The chain links TRBV28 to TRBJ1-3; no clear D gene. Germline CDR1 and CDR2: MDHEN and SYDVKM. This CDR3 has 13 residues. Deletions cut 5 bases from V and 8 bases from J, with 13 bases between.